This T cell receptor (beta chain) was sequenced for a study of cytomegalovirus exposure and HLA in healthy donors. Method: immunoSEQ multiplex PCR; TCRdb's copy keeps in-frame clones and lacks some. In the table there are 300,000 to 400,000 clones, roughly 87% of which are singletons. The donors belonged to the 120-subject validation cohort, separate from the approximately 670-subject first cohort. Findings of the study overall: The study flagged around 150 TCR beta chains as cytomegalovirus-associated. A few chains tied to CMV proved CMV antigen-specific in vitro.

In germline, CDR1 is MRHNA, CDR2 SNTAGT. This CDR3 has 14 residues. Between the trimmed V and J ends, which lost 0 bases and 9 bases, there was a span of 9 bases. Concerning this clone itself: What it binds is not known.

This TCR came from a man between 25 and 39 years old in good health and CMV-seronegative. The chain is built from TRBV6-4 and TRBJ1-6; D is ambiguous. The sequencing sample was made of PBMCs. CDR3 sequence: CASSDSLESSPLHF. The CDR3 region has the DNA TGTGCCAGCAGTGACTCCCTAGAGAGTTCACCCCTCCACTTT.